What follows are 20 T cell receptor beta chains derived from one specimen sequenced in a study of shared clonotypes between healthy human individuals. The repertoire was sequenced with immunoSEQ multiplex PCR; TCRdb's copy has only in-frame clones and lacks some. Found here are about 2.3 million clones, over 90% of them singletons; the top ten hold about 0.41%. What was sequenced was naive CD4+ T cells from PBMCs. Subset denoted: CD45RA+ positively selected. These TCRs come from a man aged 18-30 years in good health. Some clones in this sample may be carry-over from other donors' samples.

The chain has TRBV18 and TRBJ2-7; 12 bases fit TRBD2. V shed 0 bases and J 3 bases; nucleotides not matched to a gene: 6. This CDR3 has 17 residues. CDR1 is KGHSH and CDR2 is LQKENI in the germline V gene. The chain's CDR3 is CASSPPRTSGMNYEQYF. Written as DNA, the CDR3 is TGTGCCAGCTCACCACCGCGGACTAGCGGGATGAACTACGAGCAGTACTTC.

The chain is built from TRBV19 and TRBJ2-1, with D perhaps TRBD2 (6 bases). Between the trimmed V and J ends, which lost 3 bases and 3 bases, there was a span of 12 bases. Germline V gene data show CDR1 as LNHDA and CDR2 as SQIVND (reference sequence). This CDR3 comprises 15 residues. The CDR3, as DNA: TGTGCCAGTAGTATCTCCCCCGGGGGCTACAATGAGCAGTTCTTC. Protein: CASSISPGGYNEQFF.

V usage is TRBV19 and J usage is TRBJ1-4; D is unclear. Looked up from germline, CDR1 is LNHDA and CDR2 is SQIVND (reference sequence). CDR3 length equals 12 residues. Trimming removed 3 bases from V and 7 bases from J, with 6 bases in between. CDR3 in amino acids: CASSIWSEKLFF. DNA for the CDR3: TGTGCCAGTAGTATCTGGTCTGAAAAACTGTTTTTT.

The rearrangement links TRBV5-1 to TRBJ1-1; D gene unclear. The ends were cut back, 4 bases at V and 11 bases at J, with 15 bases in the middle. The CDR3 sequence is 12 residues long. Germline lookup yields CDR1 SGHRS and CDR2 YFSETQ. CDR3 sequence reads: CASSGDLSMAFF. The CDR3 DNA reads as TGCGCCAGCAGCGGCGACCTGAGTATGGCTTTCTTT.

The chain links TRBV2 to TRBJ1-4; D is unclear. V was cut by 2 bases and J by 0 bases, with 7 bases left in between. This CDR3 contains 15 residues. Germline assignment: CDR1 SNHLY and CDR2 FYNNEI. CDR3 protein: CASSEIGATNEKLFF. The CDR3 DNA follows: TGTGCCAGCAGTGAAATCGGTGCAACTAATGAAAAACTGTTTTTT.

V is TRBV5-1 and J is TRBJ2-3; 8 bases align to TRBD2. The trim removed 5 bases at V and 4 bases at J, leaving 12 bases unmatched. The CDR3 contains 16 residues. Germline CDR1 SGHRS, CDR2 YFSETQ. CDR3 in DNA: TGCGCCAGCAGGTATACCGGGACTAGGGACCCAGATACGCAGTATTTT. This translates into CASRYTGTRDPDTQYF.

The rearrangement joins TRBV7-3 to TRBJ2-2; D call uncertain. V was shortened by 3 bases and J by 6 bases, with 8 bases between the two germline ends. This CDR3 comprises 13 residues. CDR1 and CDR2 from the germline V gene are SGHTA and FQGTGA. CDR3 coding DNA: TGTGCCAGCAGCTTCACCTATCCCGGGGAGCTGTTTTTT. It translates to CASSFTYPGELFF.

This clone came up once. The genes are TRBV5-1 and TRBJ1-1, with TRBD1 as a possible D gene (6 bases). From germline, CDR1 is SGHRS and CDR2 YFSETQ. The CDR3 loop spans 13 amino acids. V was clipped by 4 bases and J by 10 bases, with 17 bases between them. CDR3 in amino acids: CASSTDRFEGAFF. The CDR3 bases are TGCGCCAGCAGCACTGACAGGTTTGAGGGAGCTTTCTTT.

The chain is built from TRBV2 and TRBJ1-4, with 7 bases lining up with TRBD1. CDR1 SNHLY and CDR2 FYNNEI come from the germline V gene. This CDR3 contains 15 residues. Losses at the gene ends were 3 bases for V and 12 bases for J; bases not matched to a gene: 13. CDR3 region: CASSDSRALTGELFF. The CDR3 region has the DNA TGTGCCAGCAGTGATTCGAGGGCCCTTACAGGGGAACTGTTTTTT.

This clone has just a few counts. The V gene is TRBV2, the J gene TRBJ1-2; the D gene is possibly TRBD1 (6 bases). CDR1 is SNHLY, CDR2 FYNNEI, per germline. V lost 6 bases to trimming and J lost 8 bases, with 16 bases between them. This CDR3 is 13 amino acids long. Here the CDR3 reads CASRGAGEFGYTF. For the CDR3, the DNA is TGTGCCAGCAGGGGAGCAGGGGAGTTCGGCTACACCTTC.

The chain uses TRBV6-1 and TRBJ2-3; 8 bases agree with TRBD2. Germline CDR1 MNHNS, CDR2 SASEGT. This CDR3 has 14 residues. J lost 2 bases, V lost 7 bases, and 5 bases had no gene match. The CDR3 DNA follows: TGTGCCAGCATGGCTAGCGGGTTCACAGATACGCAGTATTTT. Its translation: CASMASGFTDTQYF.

CDR3 region: CASSLSLAGRGGRNEQFF. CDR3 DNA sequence: TGTGCCAGCAGCTTGAGTCTAGCGGGAAGAGGGGGCCGGAATGAGCAGTTCTTC. This sequence joins TRBV5-6 and TRBJ2-1; 9 nucleotides align to TRBD2. V trimming: 1 base; J trimming: 7 bases; junction bases outside the gene matches: 15. This CDR3 spans 18 amino acids. The V gene's germline CDR1 is SGHDT and CDR2 YYEEEE.

V gene TRBV6-5 combines with J gene TRBJ2-3; maybe TRBD2 (6 bases). The CDR3 contains 15 residues. CDR1 is MNHEY, CDR2 SVGAGI, per germline. V was cut by 0 bases and J by 3 bases, with 10 bases left in between. CDR3 sequence (DNA): TGTGCCAGCAGTTACTCGGGGGACTGGACAGATACGCAGTATTTT. Its protein product is CASSYSGDWTDTQYF.

This rearrangement joins TRBV7-6 to TRBJ1-2; 12 positions agree with TRBD1. J gave up 8 bases and V 1 base, and 2 bases lay outside the gene matches. The germline V gene has CDR1 SGHVS and CDR2 FNYEAQ. This CDR3 contains 14 residues. CDR3 sequence: CASSLGGQGAGYTF. The CDR3 DNA follows: TGTGCCAGCAGCTTAGGGGGACAGGGGGCGGGCTACACCTTC.

The chain employs TRBV29-1 and TRBJ1-1, with D possibly TRBD1 on 5 matching bases. Trimming removed 5 bases from V and 0 bases from J, with 13 bases in between. Per germline, CDR1 SQVTM and CDR2 ANQGSEA. The length of the CDR3 is 14 residues. CDR3 nucleotides: TGCAGCGTTAAGGAGGGGAGTTTGAACACTGAAGCTTTCTTT. It specifies CSVKEGSLNTEAFF.

The genes are TRBV21-1 and TRBJ2-7; the table's D call of TRBD1 was not tested on the DNA. TRBV21-1 is assigned pseudogene status. The CDR3 is 16 residues long. The CDR3 nucleotides are TGTGCCAGCAGCAGCACTAGGACAGGGGAGTTCGACGAGCAGTACTTC. This gives the protein CASSSTRTGEFDEQYF.

The rearrangement joins TRBV2 to TRBJ2-3; D is uncertain. This CDR3 comprises 14 residues. Looked up from germline, CDR1 is SNHLY and CDR2 is FYNNEI. Trimming took off 7 bases at V and 5 bases at J, with 16 bases between the two ends. The CDR3 nucleotides are TGTGCCAGCACTCCCGAAGGTTTTGGAGATACGCAGTATTTT. Residues: CASTPEGFGDTQYF. The full variable domain, completed using reference TRBV2 and TRBJ2-3, is EPEVTQTPSHQVTQMGQEVILRCVPISNHLYFYWYRQILGQKVEFLVSFYNNEISEKSEIFDDQFSVERPDGSNFTLKIRSTKLEDSAMYFCASTPEGFGDTQYFGPGTRLTVL.

V and J are TRBV2 and TRBJ1-2; 7 bases match TRBD1. Trimming cost V 6 bases and J 7 bases; bases outside gene matches: 5. Per germline, CDR1 SNHLY and CDR2 FYNNEI. The CDR3 is made up of 12 amino acids. The CDR3 protein is CASSRDRLGYTF. The DNA of the CDR3 is TGTGCCAGCAGCCGGGACAGACTTGGCTACACCTTC.

This chain uses TRBV7-9 with TRBJ2-2; D remains ambiguous. The CDR3 has 17 residues. Trimming removed 6 bases at V and 0 bases at J, with 17 bases between. Germline CDR1 is SEHNR and CDR2 is FQNEAQ (reference sequence). In nucleotides, the CDR3 is TGTGCCAGCAGTTATACGAGAGTGGGTTCGAACACCGGGGAGCTGTTTTTT. Protein sequence: CASSYTRVGSNTGELFF.

This chain joins TRBV30 and TRBJ2-7; possible D gene TRBD2, 6 bases. The CDR3 sequence is 13 residues long. Per the germline V gene, CDR1 is GTSNPN and CDR2 is SVGIG (reference sequence). V was pared by 2 bases and J by 3 bases, with 11 bases between. Here the CDR3 reads CAWSRGGFYEQYF. CDR3 bases: TGTGCCTGGAGTCGTGGGGGGTTCTACGAGCAGTACTTC.